The clone carrying this T cell receptor (beta chain) was counted only a few times. Its antigen remains unknown. The data were obtained in a study of cytomegalovirus exposure and HLA in healthy donors. The PCR was carried out with 60 Vbeta primers and 13 Jbeta primers. The table came from immunoSEQ multiplex PCR; TCRdb's copy has only in-frame clones and leaves some out. The sample lists 200,000 to 250,000 clones; roughly 68% were seen once. Study-level findings and limits: Trimming of TCR beta V- and J-genes showed a link, identified in a later analysis, to a missense DCLRE1C variant. Reports indicate that TCR beta sequences accurately predicted the HLA-A and HLA-B alleles of most subjects. Being productive about 87% or about 30% of the time was typical of most TCR beta V segments in an earlier analysis. Sequencing depth across donors, presence/absence analyses assumed, was roughly uniform.

This TCR derives from a man in his forties in good health and CMV-seropositive. Material: PBMCs.

The CDR3 region has the DNA TGTGCCAGCAGTATACTACTGGACACTGAAGCTTTCTTT. Its translation: CASSILLDTEAFF. The genes are TRBV25-1 and TRBJ1-1; no clear D gene. Germline CDR1 MGHDK, CDR2 SYGVNS. V was trimmed by 5 bases and J by 3 bases, leaving 10 bases between them. This CDR3 is 13 amino acids long.